This T cell receptor beta chain was observed in a study of T cells after yellow fever vaccination. Across the study: When fractions had low cell numbers, they were prepared with SMART-Seq v4 Ultra Low Input. Study-wide points: Some clonotypes were seen in both the CD4 and the CD8 compartments. These made up a small share and likely arose from convergent recombination. There was a possibility that FACS-sorted repertoires contained abundant clonotypes contaminating from the bulk population. Weaker, the secondary response had a peak occurring faster, on day 5 versus 15.

Germline CDR1 DFQATT, CDR2 SNEGSKA (reference sequence). V shed 6 bases, J shed 4 bases, and the junction held 10 bases outside the gene matches. The CDR3 consists of 17 residues. This clonotype was counted only a few times. The target antigen is unknown. Each CDR3 protein gets one entry after TCRdb re-called the 5' RACE reads with MiXCR. The top ten hold over 13% of the sample, which has just under 600,000 distinct CDR3 sequences, roughly 13% seen once. J is TRBJ2-1 and V is TRBV20-1; 15 bases map to TRBD2. This sample comprised PBMCs, obtained on the day of the yellow fever booster vaccination. The sequence was collected from a man aged 25-45 years who received the YFV17D yellow fever vaccine. CDR3 DNA: TGCAGTGCGCCGGGACTAGCGGGAGGTCTGGGGTACAATGAGCAGTTCTTC. The encoded protein is CSAPGLAGGLGYNEQFF.